One T cell receptor (beta chain) is described in this entry. Its antigen is not identified. This sequence may be a read error, since a much larger clone differs from it by one base. TCRdb fed the reads into MiXCR, producing one record per CDR3 protein. This sample carries hundreds of thousands of distinct CDR3 sequences, roughly 24% of them seen once, and the ten largest clones take 8%. The CDR3 consists of 15 residues. CDR1 and CDR2 from the germline V gene are SGHVS and FQNEAQ. These data belong to a study of T cell repertoires in cytomegalovirus infection. Whole-study results and caveats: Based on cumulative public TCR beta family frequency, carriers of CMV plus the relevant HLA were identified. HLA-C-restricted CMV clonotypes gave the most frequent clonotype in two of eight donors.

J is TRBJ2-1 and V is TRBV7-8; 7 bases fit TRBD1. The source material was CD8+ T cells from PBMCs. This sequence was found in a human donor in good health (CMV status not recorded). Some clones in this sample may be carry-over from other donors' samples. In DNA form, the CDR3 reads TGTACCAGCAGCGGTCAGGGGGTTCTCTACAATGAGCAGTTCTTC. This translates into CTSSGQGVLYNEQFF.